This T cell receptor beta chain was captured in a study of radiotherapy plus CTLA-4 blockade in lung cancer. The CDR3 length is 14 residues. Germline CDR1 reads SSHAT; CDR2 reads FNYEAQ (reference sequence). With respect to this clone: Mismatch with germline at one junction end may stem from a read error.

Generated by immunoSEQ multiplex PCR, the TCRdb table keeps only in-frame clones and is missing some. This table has tens of thousands of clones, approximately 83% appearing once. Material: peripheral blood, obtained from a patient treated with radiotherapy plus ipilimumab. The rearrangement links TRBV7-7 to TRBJ1-6; D is perhaps TRBD1 (5 bases). This TCR was recovered from a human donor with non-small cell lung cancer who had a partial response to radiotherapy plus ipilimumab. As DNA, the CDR3 is TGTGCTAGCAGCTTCGGGCAGGGCGGTTCACCCCTCCACTTT. Translated, it gives CASSFGQGGSPLHF.